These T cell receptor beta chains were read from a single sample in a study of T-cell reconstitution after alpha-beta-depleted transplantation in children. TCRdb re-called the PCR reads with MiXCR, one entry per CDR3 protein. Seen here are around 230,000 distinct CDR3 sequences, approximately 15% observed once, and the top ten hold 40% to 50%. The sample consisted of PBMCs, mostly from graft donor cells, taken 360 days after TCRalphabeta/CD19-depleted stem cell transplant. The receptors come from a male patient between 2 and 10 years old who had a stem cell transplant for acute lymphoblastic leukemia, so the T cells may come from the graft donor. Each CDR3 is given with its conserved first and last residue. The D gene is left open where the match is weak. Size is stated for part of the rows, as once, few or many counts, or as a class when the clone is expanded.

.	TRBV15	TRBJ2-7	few	CATSPRASYEQYF	TGTGCCACCAGCCCAAGGGCCAGCTACGAGCAGTACTTC
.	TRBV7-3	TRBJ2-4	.	CASSLPPHLGGKNIQYF	TGTGCCAGCAGCTTACCCCCTCACCTGGGTGGCAAAAACATTCAGTACTTC
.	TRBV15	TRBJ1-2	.	CATSRGGGMENGYTF	TGTGCCACCAGCAGAGGAGGGGGAATGGAAAATGGCTACACCTTC
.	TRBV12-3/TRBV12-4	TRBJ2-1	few	CASSFVPGWSYNEQFF	TGTGCCAGCAGTTTTGTTCCGGGGTGGAGCTACAATGAGCAGTTCTTC
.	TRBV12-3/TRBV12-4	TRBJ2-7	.	CASSLADYKSYEQYF	TGTGCCAGCAGTTTAGCAGACTATAAGTCCTACGAGCAGTACTTC
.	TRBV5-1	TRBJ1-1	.	CASSPRADTEAFF	TGCGCCAGCAGTCCAAGGGCAGACACTGAAGCTTTCTTT
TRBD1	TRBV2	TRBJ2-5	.	CASRVQGAETQYF	TGTGCCAGCAGGGTACAGGGGGCGGAGACCCAGTACTTC
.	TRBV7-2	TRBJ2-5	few	CASSFLGETQYF	TGTGCCAGCAGCTTTCTTGGAGAGACCCAGTACTTC
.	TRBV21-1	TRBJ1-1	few	CASRRKGTVNTEAFF	TGTGCCAGCAGGCGTAAGGGGACGGTGAACACTGAAGCTTTCTTT
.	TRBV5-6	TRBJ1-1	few	CASSGVAEAFF	TGTGCCAGCTCCGGCGTCGCTGAAGCTTTCTTT
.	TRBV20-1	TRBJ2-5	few	CSASNLQGGEETQYF	TGCAGTGCTAGTAATCTGCAGGGCGGAGAAGAGACCCAGTACTTC
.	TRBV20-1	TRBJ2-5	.	CSARLAETQYF	TGCAGTGCTAGACTAGCGGAGACCCAGTACTTC
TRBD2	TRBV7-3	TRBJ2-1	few	CASSLGGGAKVNEQFF	TGTGCCAGCAGCTTGGGCGGGGGGGCTAAGGTGAATGAGCAGTTCTTC
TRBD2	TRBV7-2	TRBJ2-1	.	CASSLNPSGGSYNEQFF	TGTGCCAGCAGCTTAAACCCTAGCGGGGGGTCCTACAATGAGCAGTTCTTC
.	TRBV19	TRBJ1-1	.	CASIERTVAFF	TGTGCCAGTATCGAACGCACGGTGGCTTTCTTT
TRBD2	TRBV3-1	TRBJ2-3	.	CATCQERLAGDTDTQYF	TGTGCCACCTGCCAAGAGAGACTAGCGGGGGACACAGATACGCAGTATTTT
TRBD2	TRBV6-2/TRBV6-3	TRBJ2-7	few	CASSYWTSGTAREQYF	TGTGCCAGCAGTTACTGGACTAGCGGGACAGCAAGGGAGCAGTACTTC
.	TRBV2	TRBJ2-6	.	CASSPGGAGANVLTF	TGTGCCAGCAGTCCGGGTGGGGCCGGGGCCAACGTCCTGACTTTC
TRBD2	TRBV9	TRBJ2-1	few	CASSPSQGWLAGGDNEQFF	TGTGCCAGCAGCCCCTCCCAAGGATGGCTAGCGGGGGGGGACAATGAGCAGTTCTTC
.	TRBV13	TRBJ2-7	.	CASSNRGWKQYF	TGTGCCAGCAGCAACCGTGGGTGGAAGCAGTACTTC
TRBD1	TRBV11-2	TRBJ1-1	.	CASSRFQPGQGTGRWAEAFF	TGTGCCAGCAGCCGGTTTCAACCGGGACAGGGAACGGGAAGGTGGGCTGAAGCTTTCTTT
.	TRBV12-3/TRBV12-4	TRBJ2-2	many	CASSLGGDTGELFF	TGTGCCAGCAGTTTAGGAGGGGACACCGGGGAGCTGTTTTTT
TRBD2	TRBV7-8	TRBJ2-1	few	CASSSIAGKSYNEQFF	TGTGCCAGCAGCTCTATAGCGGGGAAATCCTACAATGAGCAGTTCTTC
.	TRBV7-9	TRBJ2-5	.	CASTPSETQYF	TGTGCCAGCACCCCCTCGGAGACCCAGTACTTC
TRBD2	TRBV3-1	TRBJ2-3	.	CASSQRLAGGGTAQYF	TGTGCCAGCAGCCAGAGACTAGCGGGAGGTGGAACTGCGCAGTATTTT
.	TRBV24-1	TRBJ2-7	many	CATSDPRDRLGEQYF	TGTGCCACCAGTGACCCCCGGGATCGGCTAGGGGAGCAGTACTTC
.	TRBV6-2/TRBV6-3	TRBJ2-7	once	CASSLGGAGMYF	TGTGCCAGCAGCCTGGGCGGGGCAGGGATGTACTTC
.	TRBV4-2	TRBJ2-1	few	CASSQDPMAIDNEQFF	TGTGCCAGCAGCCAAGACCCCATGGCAATTGACAATGAGCAGTTCTTC
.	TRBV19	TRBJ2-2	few	CASRDPFWTGELFF	TGTGCCAGCCGGGACCCTTTTTGGACCGGGGAGCTGTTTTTT
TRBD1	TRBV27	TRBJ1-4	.	CASSHTTWDSSFPYEKLFF	TGTGCCAGCTCTCATACGACCTGGGACAGTTCCTTTCCTTATGAAAAACTGTTTTTT
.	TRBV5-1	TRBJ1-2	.	CASSFGFEYGYTF	TGCGCCAGCAGCTTCGGTTTCGAATATGGCTACACCTTC
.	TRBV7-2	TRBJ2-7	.	CASSLAPQPLYEQYF	TGTGCCAGCAGCTTAGCCCCTCAGCCCCTCTACGAGCAGTACTTC
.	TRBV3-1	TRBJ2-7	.	CASSPTAGESYEQYF	TGTGCCAGCAGCCCAACAGCCGGAGAATCCTACGAGCAGTACTTC
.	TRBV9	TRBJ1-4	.	CASSPTGFNEKLFF	TGTGCCAGCAGCCCAACAGGGTTTAATGAAAAACTGTTTTTT
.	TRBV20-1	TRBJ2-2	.	CSASNRRFNTGELFF	TGCAGTGCTAGTAACAGGCGATTTAACACCGGGGAGCTGTTTTTT
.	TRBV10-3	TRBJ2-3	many	CAISETLLKADTQYF	TGTGCCATCAGTGAGACTTTATTGAAAGCAGATACGCAGTATTTT
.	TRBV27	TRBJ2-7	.	CASGRRPSYEQYF	TGTGCCAGCGGTCGGAGACCCTCCTACGAGCAGTACTTC
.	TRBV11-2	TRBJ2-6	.	CATTPGSGANVLTF	TGTGCCACCACACCGGGATCTGGGGCCAACGTCCTGACTTTC
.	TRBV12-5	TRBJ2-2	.	CASGLEGELFF	TGTGCTAGTGGTTTGGAAGGGGAGCTGTTTTTT
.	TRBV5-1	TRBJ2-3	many	CASSLGLSTDTQYF	TGCGCCAGCAGCTTGGGTCTGAGCACAGATACGCAGTATTTT
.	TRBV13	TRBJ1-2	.	CASSQRAADGYTF	TGTGCCAGCAGTCAGAGGGCGGCAGATGGCTACACCTTC
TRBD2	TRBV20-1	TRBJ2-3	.	CSATHARGGNPGTDTQYF	TGCAGTGCTACCCATGCCCGGGGGGGCAATCCGGGCACAGATACGCAGTATTTT
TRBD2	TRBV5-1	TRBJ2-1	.	CASSDGTSGRNEQFF	TGCGCCAGCAGCGACGGGACTAGCGGCCGCAATGAGCAGTTCTTC
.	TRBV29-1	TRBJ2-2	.	CSVEDSEGTGELFF	TGCAGCGTTGAAGATTCGGAGGGGACCGGGGAGCTGTTTTTT
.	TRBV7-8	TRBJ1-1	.	CASSTRTQAFF	TGTGCCAGCAGCACCCGTACCCAAGCTTTCTTT
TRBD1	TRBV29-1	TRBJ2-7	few	CSAIGTGGAYEQYF	TGCAGCGCGATAGGGACAGGGGGGGCCTACGAGCAGTACTTC
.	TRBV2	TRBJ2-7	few	CASSARDRYEQYF	TGTGCCAGCAGTGCCAGGGATAGGTACGAGCAGTACTTC
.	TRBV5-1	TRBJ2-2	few	CASSLGTENTGELFF	TGCGCCAGCAGCTTGGGGACGGAGAACACCGGGGAGCTGTTTTTT
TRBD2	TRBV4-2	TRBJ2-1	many	CASSQKGGASGGPYNEQFF	TGTGCCAGCAGCCAAAAAGGGGGGGCTAGCGGGGGGCCCTACAATGAGCAGTTCTTC
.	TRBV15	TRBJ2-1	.	CATSREGWEDNEQFF	TGTGCCACCAGCAGAGAGGGGTGGGAAGACAATGAGCAGTTCTTC